The sequence of this T cell receptor beta chain was determined in a study of shared clonotypes between healthy human individuals. V gave up 5 bases and J gave up 3 bases, with 14 bases separating them. CDR3 length: 15 residues. Germline-derived CDR1 and CDR2 are MNHNS and SASEGT. This table comes from immunoSEQ multiplex PCR, and its TCRdb copy is limited to in-frame clones, with some not included. This sample yields around 510,000 clones, of which roughly 79% are seen a single time; around 12% belongs to the top ten. In its sample, this clone was seen once. This clonotype originated in a woman aged 40 to 55 in good health. Some clones in this sample may be carry-over from other donors' samples. The V gene is TRBV6-1, the J gene TRBJ1-3; tentative D call: TRBD1 (5 bases). Sequenced sample: PBMCs. In nucleotides, the CDR3 is TGTGCCAGCAGTCGGACGGCGGGGGTTGGAAACACCATATATTTT. It encodes CASSRTAGVGNTIYF.